These 9 T cell receptor beta chains came from one sample sequenced in a study of human T cells and chemical hapten exposure. The study extracted total RNA from unfractionated whole blood. Unique molecular identifiers were attached to individual cDNA molecules within the library. One entry per CDR3 protein results from TCRdb running MiXCR on the reads. The sample includes about 120,000 distinct CDR3 sequences, around 8.5% of them seen just once. Material: whole blood. These receptors were taken from a human donor in good health. Some clones in this sample may be carry-over from other donors' samples.

The V call is TRBV4-1, the J call TRBJ1-1; a weak D match, TRBD1 (6 bases). This CDR3 has 15 amino acids. V was pared by 4 bases and J by 2 bases, with 14 bases between. From germline, CDR1 is MGHRA and CDR2 YSYEKL. In DNA, the CDR3 is TGCGCCAGCAGCCGCCCGGCGGGACACAACACTGAAGCTTTCTTT. Protein product: CASSRPAGHNTEAFF.

Only a few counts were recorded for this clonotype. V usage is TRBV7-2 and J usage is TRBJ2-3, with TRBD2 matching 7 bases. The CDR3 sequence is 15 residues long. Germline lookup yields CDR1 SGHTA and CDR2 FQGNSA. Trimming at V came to 1 base and at J to 4 bases, leaving 5 bases not matched to a gene. CDR3 loop: CASSLVAGAPDTQYF. The CDR3 bases are TGTGCCAGCAGCTTAGTGGCGGGAGCACCAGATACGCAGTATTTT.

This clonotype occurred many times. The chain is built from TRBV2 and TRBJ2-3; D gene ambiguous. Trimming shortened V by 7 bases and J by 2 bases, and 7 bases separated the two germline ends. CDR1 and CDR2 (germline): SNHLY, FYNNEI. The CDR3 contains 12 residues. CDR3: CASKADTDTQYF. The CDR3 DNA reads as TGTGCCAGCAAAGCAGACACAGATACGCAGTATTTT.

This clonotype was observed at least ten times. The gene calls are TRBV12-3 or TRBV12-4 and TRBJ1-1, with a possible D match to TRBD1 (5 bases). The germline V and J ends were trimmed by 3 bases and 5 bases, with 10 bases remaining between them. This CDR3 has 13 amino acids. This CDR3 reads CASSFSRDTEAFF. The CDR3 nucleotides read TGTGCCAGCAGTTTTTCCAGGGATACTGAAGCTTTCTTT.

This clonotype has a count of ten or more. J is TRBJ2-2 and V is TRBV9; no clear D. CDR1 and CDR2 from the germline V gene are SGDLS and YYNGEE. The CDR3 is made up of 16 amino acids. V was trimmed by 0 bases and J by 2 bases, leaving 11 bases between them. The CDR3 DNA reads TGTGCCAGCAGCGTAGCCGGTCAGTTAAACACCGGGGAGCTGTTTTTT. Translating gives CASSVAGQLNTGELFF.

The chain carries TRBV7-9 and TRBJ1-6; no clear D gene. This CDR3 contains 12 residues. Trimming removed 5 bases from V and 8 bases from J, with 7 bases in between. The germline V gene has CDR1 SEHNR and CDR2 FQNEAQ (reference sequence). The CDR3 region is CASSTLDSPLHF. The CDR3 DNA follows: TGTGCCAGCAGCACCCTTGATTCACCCCTCCACTTT.

V is TRBV9 and J is TRBJ2-1; 12 bases fit TRBD2. The CDR3 has 15 amino acids. Looked up from germline, CDR1 is SGDLS and CDR2 is YYNGEE. V shed 0 bases and J 10 bases; nucleotides not matched to a gene: 5. The CDR3 region has the DNA TGTGCCAGCAGCGTAGTGCTAGCGGGAGGGGAGGAGCAGTTCTTC. It translates to CASSVVLAGGEEQFF.

This clonotype was detected many times. This sequence joins TRBV20-1 and TRBJ2-3, with TRBD2 matching 7 bases. V lost 3 bases and J lost 5; bases outside the gene matches: 8. Germline CDR1 and CDR2: DFQATT and SNEGSKA (reference sequence). The CDR3 has 14 amino acids. CDR3 residues: CSASPLAAGDTQYF. In nucleotides, the CDR3 is TGCAGTGCTAGCCCCCTAGCGGCTGGAGATACGCAGTATTTT.

This clonotype has just a few counts. V usage is TRBV12-3 or TRBV12-4 and J usage is TRBJ2-1; 7 bases fit TRBD2. The CDR3 is 14 amino acids. After removal of 6 bases from V and 2 bases from J, the junction contained 4 bases not matched to a gene. The CDR3 loop reads CASRHREAYNEQFF. For the CDR3, the DNA is TGTGCCAGCAGGCATCGGGAGGCCTACAATGAGCAGTTCTTC.